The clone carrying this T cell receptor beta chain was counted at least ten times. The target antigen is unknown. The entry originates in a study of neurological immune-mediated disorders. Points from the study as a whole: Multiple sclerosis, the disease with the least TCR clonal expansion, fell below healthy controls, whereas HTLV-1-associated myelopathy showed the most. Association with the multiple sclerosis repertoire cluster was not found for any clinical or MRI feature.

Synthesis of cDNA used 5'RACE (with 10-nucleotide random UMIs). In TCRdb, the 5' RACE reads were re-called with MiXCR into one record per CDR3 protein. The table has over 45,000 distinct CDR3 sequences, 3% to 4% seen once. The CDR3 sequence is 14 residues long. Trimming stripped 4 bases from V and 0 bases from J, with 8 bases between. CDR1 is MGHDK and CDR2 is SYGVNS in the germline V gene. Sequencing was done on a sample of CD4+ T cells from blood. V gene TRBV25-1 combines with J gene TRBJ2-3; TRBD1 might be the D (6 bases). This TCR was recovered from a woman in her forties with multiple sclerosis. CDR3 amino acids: CASSGGLSTDTQYF. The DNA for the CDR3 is TGTGCCAGCAGTGGGGGGCTGAGCACAGATACGCAGTATTTT.